This record looks at one T cell receptor (beta chain) sequence and its context. What it binds is unknown. These data originate in a study of cytotoxic CD8 clonotypes in ibrutinib-treated CLL. Overall study: The patient breakdown showed ten to eleven relapsed/refractory and around 16 treatment-naive cases, with approximately 18 IGHV unmutated. Response was recorded as partial in approximately 25 patients and complete in 2; at median approximately 63 months, roughly 14 remained remitted and about 12 had progressed. Sequenced samples delivered averages of 270,000 or so productive templates and around 100,000 productive rearrangements.

Trimming pared 5 bases from V and 0 bases from J, leaving 11 bases between. The germline V gene encodes CDR1 MNHEY and CDR2 SVGAGI. The CDR3 runs 15 residues. Whole-study results and caveats: Clonality, elevated at ibrutinib response, dropped back toward baseline at progression.

The data were produced by immunoSEQ multiplex PCR, yet TCRdb's version contains in-frame clones alone and is incomplete. This table holds about 86,000 clones, about 86% found once. This clonotype was obtained from a human donor with chronic lymphocytic leukemia. Source: PBMCs, taken before ibrutinib treatment. This chain links TRBV6-5 with TRBJ2-1; tentatively, D is TRBD1 (6 bases). The CDR3 DNA follows: TGTGCCAGCAGTCAGGACAGTTTCTCCTACAATGAGCAGTTCTTC. This gives the protein CASSQDSFSYNEQFF.